Below, 19 T cell receptor beta chains from the same sample are listed, as sequenced in a study of blood T cell repertoires in COVID-19 (dated by TCRdb to the early 2020s). Receptor amplification or capture employed the immunoSEQ multiplex PCR assay. TCRdb stores this immuneACCESS table with in-frame sequences only. Part of the clones is absent; in the studies checked, under half of the shortfall reflects unresolved V genes, and no reason is known for the rest. This sample has 250,000 to 350,000 clones in its table, and approximately 85% of those were observed once. Clones ranked in the top ten supply about 0.9% of the sample. Material for sequencing was peripheral blood. These TCRs come from a human donor with COVID-19, enrolled during active disease. The donor label of this sample is uncertain.

The table lists this clone with a few counts. The gene calls are TRBV7-9 and TRBJ1-2, with D perhaps TRBD1 (6 bases). Germline V gene data show CDR1 as SEHNR and CDR2 as FQNEAQ (reference sequence). V was shortened by 1 base and J by 8 bases, with 14 bases between the two germline ends. The CDR3 has 14 residues. CDR3 loop: CASSLEGQFSGYTF. CDR3 bases: TGTGCCAGCAGCTTAGAAGGACAGTTTTCAGGCTACACCTTC. Supplemented by reference TRBV7-9 and TRBJ1-2, the full variable domain reads DTGVSQNPRHKITKRGQNVTFRCDPISEHNRLYWYRQTLGQGPEFLTYFQNEAQLEKSRLLSDRFSAERPKGSFSTLEIQRTEQGDSAMYLCASSLEGQFSGYTFGSGTRLTVV.

The V call is TRBV10-3, the J call TRBJ2-7, with 11 nucleotides matching TRBD2. V dropped 5 bases and J dropped 6; count of bases not matched to a gene: 9. Germline lookup yields CDR1 ENHRY and CDR2 SYGVKD. CDR3 length: 15 amino acids. CDR3 region: CAISTGTSGTGEQYF. DNA of the CDR3: TGTGCCATCAGTACCGGGACTAGCGGTACGGGCGAGCAGTACTTC.

In DNA, the CDR3 is TGTGCCAGCTCACCATCAGGGAGGGTTTTCTACGAGCAGTACTTC. Residues: CASSPSGRVFYEQYF. The rearrangement joins TRBV18 to TRBJ2-7, with TRBD2 matching over 7 bases. This CDR3 has 15 residues. Germline-derived CDR1 and CDR2 are KGHSH and LQKENI. J lost 3 bases, V lost 2 bases, and 7 bases had no gene match.

This clone showed up many times. The chain joins TRBV5-1 to TRBJ1-6; weak D call: TRBD1 (5 bases). Trimming pared 3 bases from V and 9 bases from J, leaving 16 bases between. CDR3 size: 15 residues. The germline V gene has CDR1 SGHRS and CDR2 YFSETQ. CDR3 in amino acids: CASSWGEINGSPLHF. CDR3 DNA sequence: TGCGCCAGCAGCTGGGGGGAGATTAACGGTTCACCCCTCCACTTT.

This sequence joins TRBV28 and TRBJ2-7, with D perhaps matching TRBD2 (6 bases). Trimming removed 11 bases from V and 3 bases from J, with 26 bases in between. The length of the CDR3 is 16 residues. From germline, CDR1 is MDHEN and CDR2 SYDVKM. The CDR3 protein is CAPSLWASESLYEQYF. The CDR3 nucleotides are TGTGCCCCCAGTTTATGGGCTAGCGAGAGCCTCTACGAGCAGTACTTC.

This sequence joins TRBV10-3 and TRBJ2-7; TRBD1 agrees at 9 bases. From germline, CDR1 is ENHRY and CDR2 SYGVKD. J gave up 6 bases and V 4 bases, and 7 bases lay outside the gene matches. The CDR3 runs to 14 residues. The CDR3 nucleotides are TGTGCCATCAGTGGGGACAGGGTCATGGGCGAGCAGTACTTC. Residues: CAISGDRVMGEQYF.

The V and J genes are TRBV28 and TRBJ2-1; 10 bases agree with TRBD2. The V gene end was trimmed by 5 bases and the J gene end by 3 bases; junction bases not matched to a gene: 4. Germline CDR1 is MDHEN and CDR2 is SYDVKM. This CDR3 is 15 amino acids long. The CDR3 bases are TGTGCCAGCAGTATAGCGGGGGGTTACTACAATGAGCAGTTCTTC. It specifies CASSIAGGYYNEQFF. The full variable domain, completed using reference TRBV28 and TRBJ2-1, is DVKVTQSSRYLVKRTGEKVFLECVQDMDHENMFWYRQDPGLGLRLIYFSYDVKMKEKGDIPEGYSVSREKKERFSLILESASTNQTSMYLCASSIAGGYYNEQFFGPGTRLTVL.

This clone was counted between two and nine times. The V and J genes are TRBV3-1 (or the pseudogene TRBV3-2) and TRBJ2-7; TRBD2 aligns across 11 bases. This CDR3 spans 14 amino acids. Germline assignment: CDR1 LGHDT and CDR2 YNNKEL (reference sequence). With V trimmed by 5 bases and J by 4 bases, 4 bases remained unmatched. The CDR3 nucleotides read TGTGCCAGCAGCGTGCTAGCGGGAGGTTACGAGCAGTACTTC. Protein: CASSVLAGGYEQYF.

This clone was picked up a small number of times. The chain uses TRBV11-2 and TRBJ2-7; tentatively, D is TRBD1 (6 bases). CDR3 size: 16 residues. Looked up from germline, CDR1 is SGHAT and CDR2 is FQNNGV. V lost 5 bases and J lost 6, with 23 bases in between. CDR3 sequence: CASSPLLGGRGGEQYF. CDR3 coding DNA: TGTGCCAGCAGCCCCTTACTTGGGGGCCGGGGCGGCGAGCAGTACTTC. Full variable domain (remainder filled in from reference TRBV11-2 and TRBJ2-7): EAGVAQSPRYKIIEKRQSVAFWCNPISGHATLYWYQQILGQGPKLLIQFQNNGVVDDSQLPKDRFSAERLKGVDSTLKIQPAKLEDSAVYLCASSPLLGGRGGEQYFGPGTRLTVT.

The J gene is TRBJ1-4, the V gene TRBV6-1, with D uncertain. The CDR3 contains 14 residues. Trimming removed 3 bases from V and 0 bases from J, with 5 bases in between. Germline V gene sequence: CDR1 MNHNS, CDR2 SASEGT. CDR3: CASSEASTNEKLFF. CDR3 nucleotides: TGTGCCAGCAGTGAGGCCTCAACTAATGAAAAACTGTTTTTT.

The chain couples TRBV4-2 to TRBJ2-5; 8 positions agree with TRBD2. The CDR3 is made up of 15 amino acids. V lost 2 bases and J lost 1; bases outside the gene matches: 3. CDR1 LGHNA and CDR2 YNFKEQ come from the germline V gene. The CDR3 DNA sequence: TGTGCCAGCAGCCAATTAGCGGGATTCCAAGAGACCCAGTACTTC. As protein: CASSQLAGFQETQYF.

This clone was seen once. The V call is TRBV30, the J call TRBJ2-7; 9 bases map to TRBD2. Germline values: CDR1 GTSNPN, CDR2 SVGIG (reference sequence). The CDR3 spans 16 residues. Trimming removed 0 bases from V and 3 bases from J; junction bases left unmatched: 9. DNA for the CDR3: TGTGCCTGGAGTGTACTTAAGCTAGCGGGACTCTACGAGCAGTACTTC. The encoded protein is CAWSVLKLAGLYEQYF.

CDR3 bases: TGTGCCAGCAGTCCCATTTGGGGGGGTGGGGAGAATGGCTACACCTTC. As protein: CASSPIWGGGENGYTF. This chain links TRBV28 with TRBJ1-2; perhaps TRBD1 as D (5 bases). The CDR3 runs 16 residues. CDR1 is MDHEN and CDR2 is SYDVKM in the germline V gene. Trimming cost V 5 bases and J 6 bases, with 22 bases left between them.

There are a few counts of this clone. The genes are TRBV11-2 and TRBJ1-3; 9 bases are a match to TRBD1. The J segment lost 4 bases and the V segment lost 5 bases, leaving 6 bases of the junction unmatched. This CDR3 has 15 residues. Germline CDR1 reads SGHAT; CDR2 reads FQNNGV. The CDR3 sequence: CASSPRTGDGNTIYF. CDR3 bases: TGTGCCAGCAGCCCGAGGACAGGGGACGGAAACACCATATATTTT.

The J gene is TRBJ2-1, the V gene TRBV4-3; tentative D call: TRBD2 (6 bases). The CDR3 length is 15 residues. Trimming removed 3 bases from V and 10 bases from J, with 19 bases in between. Germline CDR1 and CDR2: LGHNA and YSLEER. This CDR3 reads CASSHGPGVGGEQFF. In DNA, the CDR3 is TGCGCCAGCAGCCACGGTCCGGGAGTGGGTGGCGAGCAGTTCTTC.

The count of this clone is one. The V gene is TRBV24-1, the J gene TRBJ2-5; maybe TRBD1 (7 bases). Germline-derived CDR1 and CDR2 are KGHDR and SFDVKD. CDR3 length equals 15 residues. V shed 3 bases and J shed 4 bases, with 14 bases lying between them. The CDR3 is CATSDPFRGAETQYF. The CDR3 coding sequence is TGTGCCACCAGTGATCCCTTCAGGGGGGCAGAGACCCAGTACTTC.

The chain combines TRBV18 with TRBJ2-1; 8 positions match TRBD2. The ends lost 3 bases at V and 2 bases at J; junction bases unmatched: 6. Germline CDR1 KGHSH, CDR2 LQKENI. The CDR3 length is 16 residues. The CDR3 DNA reads TGTGCCAGCTCACCGGATATAGCGGGACCCTACAATGAGCAGTTCTTC. This codes for CASSPDIAGPYNEQFF.

The chain employs TRBV5-1 and TRBJ1-6, with no clear D. Trimming shortened V by 0 bases and J by 5 bases, and 9 bases separated the two germline ends. The germline gives CDR1 SGHRS, CDR2 YFSETQ. This CDR3 comprises 15 residues. In DNA form, the CDR3 reads TGCGCCAGCAGCTTGGATAGCGCAGATAATTCACCCCTCCACTTT. Encoded protein: CASSLDSADNSPLHF.

The chain uses TRBV20-1 and TRBJ2-1; tentatively, D is TRBD2 (5 bases). Trimming stripped 3 bases from V and 7 bases from J, with 16 bases between. Germline CDR1 and CDR2: DFQATT and SNEGSKA (reference sequence). The CDR3 is 14 residues long. For the CDR3, the DNA is TGCAGTGCTAGTCGGGGTACTACGGCAAATGAGCAGTTCTTC. This translates into CSASRGTTANEQFF.